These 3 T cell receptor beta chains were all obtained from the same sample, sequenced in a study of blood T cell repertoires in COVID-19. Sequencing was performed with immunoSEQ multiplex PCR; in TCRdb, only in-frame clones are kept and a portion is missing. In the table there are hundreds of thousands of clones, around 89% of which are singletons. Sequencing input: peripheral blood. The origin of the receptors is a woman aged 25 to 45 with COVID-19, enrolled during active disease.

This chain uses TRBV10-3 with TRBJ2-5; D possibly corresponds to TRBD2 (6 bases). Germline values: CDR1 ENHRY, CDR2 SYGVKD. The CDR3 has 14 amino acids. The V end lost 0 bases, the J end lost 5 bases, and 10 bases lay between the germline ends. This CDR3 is CAISESAGRETQYF. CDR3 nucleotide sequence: TGTGCCATCAGTGAGTCGGCAGGGAGGGAGACCCAGTACTTC.

The CDR3 DNA reads as TGCGCCAGCAGCTTGGGGACACGAGCCGGCTCCTATAATTCACCCCTCCACTTT. Its translation: CASSLGTRAGSYNSPLHF. V usage is TRBV5-1 and J usage is TRBJ1-6; TRBD1 is a possible D gene (5 bases). The CDR3 is 18 amino acids. Trimming took 0 bases from V and 0 from J, leaving 13 bases between them. Germline values: CDR1 SGHRS, CDR2 YFSETQ.

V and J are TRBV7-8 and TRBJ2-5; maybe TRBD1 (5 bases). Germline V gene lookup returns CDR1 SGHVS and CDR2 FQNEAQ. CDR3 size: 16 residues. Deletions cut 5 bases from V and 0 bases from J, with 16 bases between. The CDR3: CASSPRQGLDQETQYF. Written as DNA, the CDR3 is TGTGCCAGCAGCCCACGGCAGGGTTTGGACCAAGAGACCCAGTACTTC.